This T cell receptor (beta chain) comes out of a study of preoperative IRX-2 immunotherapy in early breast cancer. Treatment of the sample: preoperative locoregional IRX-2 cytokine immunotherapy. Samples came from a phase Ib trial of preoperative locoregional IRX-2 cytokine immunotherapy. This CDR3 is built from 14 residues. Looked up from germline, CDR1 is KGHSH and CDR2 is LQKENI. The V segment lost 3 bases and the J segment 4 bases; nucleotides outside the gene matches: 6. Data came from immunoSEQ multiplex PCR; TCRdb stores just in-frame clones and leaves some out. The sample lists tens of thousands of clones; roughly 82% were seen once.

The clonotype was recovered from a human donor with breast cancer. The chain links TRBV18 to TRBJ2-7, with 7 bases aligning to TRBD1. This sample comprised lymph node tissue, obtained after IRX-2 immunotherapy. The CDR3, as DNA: TGTGCCAGCTCACCTTCGGACAGGCGTTACGAGCAGTACTTC. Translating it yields CASSPSDRRYEQYF.